These 7 T cell receptor beta chains share one sample of origin, sequenced in a study of CXCR3-negative and CXCR3-positive naive CD8 T cells. Their target antigens are unknown. Study observations and caveats: A higher hydrophobicity marked the TRB CDR3s of CXCR3-positive naive cells versus CXCR3-negative naive cells.

The method, 5' RACE with UMI labels, was used to prepare the TRB cDNA libraries. Following a re-call of the 5' RACE reads, TCRdb has one entry per CDR3 protein and lacks DNA. Here the sample table reports 50,000 or so distinct CDR3 sequences. Sequencing was carried out using naive CXCR3+ CD8+ T cells from blood. This sample's subset: CD45RO-CCR7+CD27+CD95- naive CD8+ T cells expressing CXCR3 (TNR3+). The receptors derive from a human donor in good health. Some clones in this sample may be carry-over from other donors' samples.

The chain carries TRBV12-3 or TRBV12-4 and TRBJ2-3; TCRdb names TRBD1, which stays unverified in the absence of DNA. The CDR3 has 14 residues. This chain's CDR3 is CASSFGGLADTQYF.

J is TRBJ1-1 and V is TRBV19. The CDR3 has 15 amino acids. Germline V gene lookup returns CDR1 LNHDA and CDR2 SQIVND (reference sequence). The CDR3 reads CASSIVGRQNTEAFF.

The chain uses TRBV7-9 and TRBJ1-4; TCRdb designates TRBD1, a call that cannot be tested without DNA. CDR1 SEHNR and CDR2 FQNEAQ come from the germline V gene (reference sequence). The CDR3 has 15 amino acids. The CDR3 reads CASSSRDRLNEKLFF.

This chain's CDR3 is CASSWGAADIQYF. The rearrangement links TRBV28 to TRBJ2-4; TCRdb reports TRBD1, a call that lacks DNA to check it against. Germline CDR1 MDHEN, CDR2 SYDVKM. The CDR3 runs 13 residues. Using reference TRBV28 and TRBJ2-4 for the parts outside the CDR3, the full variable domain is DVKVTQSSRYLVKRTGEKVFLECVQDMDHENMFWYRQDPGLGLRLIYFSYDVKMKEKGDIPEGYSVSREKKERFSLILESASTNQTSMYLCASSWGAADIQYFGAGTRLSVL.

J is TRBJ1-1 and V is TRBV12-3 or TRBV12-4. The CDR3 has 14 residues. CDR3 region: CASSLPSTYTEAFF.

The CDR3: CASSPDREGYYEQYF. The gene calls are TRBV4-3 and TRBJ2-7; TCRdb's D call, TRBD2, is unchecked because there is no DNA. Looked up from germline, CDR1 is LGHNA and CDR2 is YSLEER. This CDR3 region has 15 residues.

The J gene is TRBJ2-4, the V gene TRBV7-9; lacking DNA, the TRBD1 call made by TCRdb goes unchecked. Germline V gene lookup returns CDR1 SEHNR and CDR2 FQNEAQ (reference sequence). This CDR3 spans 16 amino acids. This CDR3 reads CASSSIQGASADIQYF. Together with reference TRBV7-9 and TRBJ2-4, the CDR3 gives the full variable domain: DTGVSQNPRHKITKRGQNVTFRCDPISEHNRLYWYRQTLGQGPEFLTYFQNEAQLEKSRLLSDRFSAERPKGSFSTLEIQRTEQGDSAMYLCASSSIQGASADIQYFGAGTRLSVL.